This T cell receptor beta chain was recovered during a study of shared clonotypes between healthy human individuals. Findings and limits, study-wide: The represented genetic and exposure-history diversity was limited by the small number of donors. Measured sharing among donors was expected to vary with sequencing depth.

Profiled with immunoSEQ multiplex PCR; TCRdb holds only in-frame clones, not every one. The repertoire consists of approximately 1.4 million clones, with nearly 99% occurring once and the leading ten covering approximately 0.44%. Those who donated were healthy HIV-negative adults, with no recent acute infections or vaccinations reported. All of the donors resided in Nashville, Tennessee, and each was a Caucasian adult. Concerning this clone itself: What it binds is not known.

This CDR3 is built from 15 residues. The J segment lost 8 bases and the V segment lost 7 bases, leaving 16 bases of the junction unmatched. The germline CDR1 and CDR2 sequences are SQVTM and ANQGSEA. Sequenced: naive CD4+ T cells sorted from blood. Indicated subset: CD45RA+ positively selected. This rearrangement joins TRBV29-1 to TRBJ1-1; 10 bases agree with TRBD1. This receptor was obtained from a man between 25 and 39 years old in good health. DNA of the CDR3: TGCAGCGCCGCCGGGACAGGGGATTACTCATCCGAAGCTTTCTTT. This sequence encodes CSAAGTGDYSSEAFF.